This T cell receptor beta chain is from a study of CD8+ T cells in alopecia areata. Overall study findings and caveats: Lesional tissue from the scalp (especially in alopecia totalis/universalis) showed higher clonality than normal scalp. The study also sequences resident alphabeta T cells of normal skin in scalp samples. Compared with mice, patients displayed less clear TCR sharing, possibly for HLA-related reasons.

Those with alopecia areata gave lesional scalp punch biopsies and peripheral blood. The CDR3 loop spans 14 amino acids. From germline, CDR1 is MNHNS and CDR2 SASEGT. The J segment lost 6 bases and the V segment lost 5 bases, leaving 8 bases of the junction unmatched. A note on this clone: The antigen remains undetermined.

Following RNA extraction, reverse transcription yielded cDNA that acted as the sequencing template. Using immunoSEQ multiplex PCR, the repertoire was profiled, and TCRdb retains in-frame clones only, with some absent. The table records roughly 180,000 clones, around 63% of them present only once. V usage is TRBV6-1 and J usage is TRBJ2-7; 9 bases are shared with TRBD1. Sequencing used CD4+ T cells sorted from blood, obtained at week 0. The sequence was obtained from a human donor with alopecia areata. The CDR3 bases are TGTGCCAGCAGTAAGGACAGGGGAAGGGTCGAGCAGTACTTC. Its translation is CASSKDRGRVEQYF.